The 7 T cell receptor beta chains below come from one sample, sequenced in a study of T-cell reconstitution after alpha-beta-depleted transplantation in children. The TCRbeta library was prepared with unique molecular identifiers. Via MiXCR, TCRdb re-called the PCR reads, giving one row per CDR3 protein. This sample has about 600,000 distinct CDR3 sequences, with over 10% found just once. The sequenced sample was PBMCs, mostly from graft donor cells, obtained 360 days after TCRalphabeta/CD19-depleted stem cell transplant. These receptors were collected from a male patient under 18 who had a stem cell transplant for acute myeloid leukemia, so the T cells may come from the graft donor.

The table lists this clonotype with a few counts. V and J are TRBV5-1 and TRBJ2-7, with 7 bases fitting TRBD2. The CDR3 loop spans 16 amino acids. Trimming at V came to 4 bases and at J to 0 bases, leaving 10 bases not matched to a gene. In germline, CDR1 is SGHRS, CDR2 YFSETQ. CDR3 in amino acids: CASSQLPSGLSYEQYF. As DNA, the CDR3 is TGCGCCAGCAGCCAGTTACCTAGCGGTCTCTCCTACGAGCAGTACTTC.

This clonotype was detected a few times. CDR3 in DNA: TGCAGTGCTAGAGGGGGACTAGATCTCACAGATACGCAGTATTTT. Translating it yields CSARGGLDLTDTQYF. The chain carries TRBV20-1 and TRBJ2-3, with TRBD2 identical over 8 bases. This CDR3 has 15 amino acids. V shed 1 base and J 2 bases; nucleotides not matched to a gene: 5. Per germline, CDR1 DFQATT and CDR2 SNEGSKA (reference sequence).

This clonotype has only a few counts. J is TRBJ1-3 and V is TRBV7-8; D not certain. The CDR3 is 14 amino acids. Germline lookup yields CDR1 SGHVS and CDR2 FQNEAQ. V was pared by 5 bases and J by 0 bases, with 8 bases between. In DNA, the CDR3 is TGTGCCAGCAGCCCAAGGAGCTCTGGAAACACCATATATTTT. Residues: CASSPRSSGNTIYF.

This clonotype was found many times. The genes are TRBV4-2 and TRBJ2-1, with 7 bases fitting TRBD2. Germline V gives CDR1 LGHNA, CDR2 YNFKEQ. CDR3 length: 17 amino acids. The ends lost 1 base at V and 0 bases at J; junction bases unmatched: 6. DNA of the CDR3: TGTGCCAGCAGCCAAGTCCGTCTAGCGGCCTCCTACAATGAGCAGTTCTTC. Its protein product is CASSQVRLAASYNEQFF.

The table lists this clonotype with a few counts. As DNA, the CDR3 is TGTGCCAGCAGTGAATTAAGGTCTCCGAGGTTCGACACTGAAGCTTTCTTT. Protein sequence: CASSELRSPRFDTEAFF. This chain joins TRBV25-1 and TRBJ1-1, with D uncertain. The germline gives CDR1 MGHDK, CDR2 SYGVNS. CDR3 length equals 17 residues. The ends were cut back, 1 base at V and 3 bases at J, with 18 bases in the middle.

The chain is built from TRBV5-1 and TRBJ2-7, with a tentative D call TRBD2 (6 bases). Germline CDR1 and CDR2: SGHRS and YFSETQ. The CDR3 covers 15 residues. The V gene lost 0 bases and the J gene lost 3 bases, with 13 bases spanning the gap. The CDR3 coding sequence is TGCGCCAGCAGCTTGGTCGGGAGAGGGGTCTACGAGCAGTACTTC. Its protein is CASSLVGRGVYEQYF.

The chain uses TRBV2 and TRBJ2-7; no firm D call. The CDR3 spans 15 residues. The V gene lost 3 bases and the J gene lost 0 bases, with 12 bases spanning the gap. CDR1 and CDR2 (germline): SNHLY, FYNNEI. The CDR3 protein is CASSDYDGLSYEQYF. CDR3 DNA sequence: TGTGCCAGCAGTGACTACGACGGGCTCTCCTACGAGCAGTACTTC.